This TCR beta chain derives from a study of early T cells in non-severe SARS-CoV-2 infection. Study-level information: Chains stayed unpaired after sequencing of bulk RNA from unsorted whole blood. Overall study findings and caveats: A preference for anti-spike CD8 responses marked VDJdb matching, which missed private and CD4 specificities.

Individual cDNA molecules carried attached unique molecular identifiers. TCRdb passed the 5' RACE reads through MiXCR, listing each CDR3 protein once. The sample has 60,000 to 75,000 distinct CDR3 sequences, approximately 10% seen once. With regard to this clonotype: The antigen is not known.

V shed 0 bases and J shed 2 bases, with 6 bases lying between them. The CDR3 is 14 residues long. Germline V CDR1 and CDR2: SGDLS, YYNGEE. The sample was whole blood. V usage is TRBV9 and J usage is TRBJ2-1; D is unresolved. This TCR was recovered from an adult who was a healthcare worker with PCR-confirmed SARS-CoV-2 infection or an uninfected control (not recorded which). The DNA of the CDR3 is TGTGCCAGCAGCGTAGCCCCGACCTACAATGAGCAGTTCTTC. Its protein is CASSVAPTYNEQFF. Together with reference TRBV9 and TRBJ2-1, the CDR3 gives the full variable domain: DSGVTQTPKHLITATGQRVTLRCSPRSGDLSVYWYQQSLDQGLQFLIQYYNGEERAKGNILERFSAQQFPDLHSELNLSSLELGDSALYFCASSVAPTYNEQFFGPGTRLTVL.